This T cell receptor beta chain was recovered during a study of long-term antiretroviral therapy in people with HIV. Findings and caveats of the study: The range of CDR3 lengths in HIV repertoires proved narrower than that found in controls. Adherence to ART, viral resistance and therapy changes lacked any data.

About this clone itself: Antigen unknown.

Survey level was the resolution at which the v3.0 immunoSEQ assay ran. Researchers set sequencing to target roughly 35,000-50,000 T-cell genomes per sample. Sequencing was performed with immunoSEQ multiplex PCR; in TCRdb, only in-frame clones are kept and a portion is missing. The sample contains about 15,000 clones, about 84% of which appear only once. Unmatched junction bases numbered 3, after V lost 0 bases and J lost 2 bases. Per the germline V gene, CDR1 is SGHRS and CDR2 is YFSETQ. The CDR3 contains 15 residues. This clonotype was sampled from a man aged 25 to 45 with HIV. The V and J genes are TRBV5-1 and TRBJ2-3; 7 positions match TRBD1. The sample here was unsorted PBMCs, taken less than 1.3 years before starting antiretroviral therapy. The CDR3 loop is CASSLGQGVTDTQYF. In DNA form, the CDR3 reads TGCGCCAGCAGCTTGGGTCAGGGGGTCACAGATACGCAGTATTTT.